The source of this T cell receptor beta chain is a study of T cell responses to AZD1222 COVID-19 vaccine. This clone was detected a few times. The antigen is not known. Study-wide results and caveats: Of the AZD1222 recipients, only six or seven were seropositive at baseline.

Clones were sequenced by immunoSEQ multiplex PCR, and TCRdb holds only the in-frame ones, with some missing. The data contain about 140,000 clones, about 86% of them singletons. The germline gives CDR1 LNHDA, CDR2 SQIVND (reference sequence). V was trimmed by 5 bases and J by 1 base, leaving 11 bases between them. The CDR3 runs 15 residues. V usage is TRBV19 and J usage is TRBJ2-2; D possibly corresponds to TRBD1 (6 bases). The sequencing here drew on peripheral blood, taken on day 0 of AZD1222 vaccination. This receptor was taken from an adult in good health. CDR3 in DNA: TGTGCCAGTAGTCAGGGGACATGGAACACCGGGGAGCTGTTTTTT. Protein product: CASSQGTWNTGELFF. Variable domain in full (rest from reference TRBV19 and TRBJ2-2): DGGITQSPKYLFRKEGQNVTLSCEQNLNHDAMYWYRQDPGQGLRLIYYSQIVNDFQKGDIAEGYSVSREKKESFPLTVTSAQKNPTAFYLCASSQGTWNTGELFFGEGSRLTVL.